One T cell receptor beta chain is described in this entry. Its antigen is currently unknown. The sample is drawn from a study of post-analysis software for immune sequencing data. Unique molecular identifiers tagged the TCR beta cDNA libraries. MiXCR, applied by TCRdb to the PCR reads, yields one record per CDR3 protein. Here the sample spans hundreds of thousands of distinct CDR3 sequences, approximately 60% being singletons. The study's findings and limits: With TRBV5-6, TRBV5-1 and TRBV20-1 included, about five TRBV segments were more frequent in patients than in controls.

This CDR3 has 14 amino acids. Germline V gives CDR1 MDHEN, CDR2 SYDVKM. V lost 1 base, J lost 8 bases, and 14 bases lay in between. The source material was blood. This receptor was identified in a girl aged 2-10 years with multiple sclerosis. V and J are TRBV28 and TRBJ1-1; D is unclear. The CDR3 loop is CASSLYTAPSEAFF. CDR3 DNA sequence: TGTGCCAGCAGTTTATATACTGCCCCTTCAGAAGCTTTCTTT.